This TCR beta chain emerged from a study of T cells after yellow fever vaccination (dated by TCRdb to the late 2010s). About the investigation overall: The SMART-Seq v4 Ultra Low Input RNA kit was used to prepare libraries from fractions with low cell numbers. Blood was collected at multiple timepoints before and after primary and secondary immunization, and bulk PBMC replicates and cell subsets were isolated. To track T-cell clones before and after primary and booster YFV17D yellow fever vaccination, bulk TCR alpha and beta repertoires were sequenced longitudinally. Two healthy male donors made up the cohort, one aged 18 to 30 years and the other aged 30 to 40 years. Paper-wide results and their limitations: After the booster, most clones that had expanded after primary vaccination were detected again (nearly 97% of CD4 and around nine tenths of CD8), suggesting broad maintenance of memory. Compared with the primary T-cell response, the secondary T-cell response was weaker but faster, peaking on day 5 rather than day 15. Computational filtering was required because FACS-sorted repertoires could contain abundant contaminating clonotypes from the bulk population. A small fraction of clonotypes showed up in both the CD4 and CD8 compartments, probably as a result of convergent recombination. Only two donors were included in the study, so the extent to which the findings can be generalized is limited.

The treatment or condition label of this sample denotes: live attenuated yellow fever vaccine strain. At each blood-draw timepoint, two biological replicates of bulk PBMCs were collected. A standard Ficoll-Paque protocol was used to isolate PBMCs from peripheral blood. TriZol was used to extract RNA from bulk PBMCs, CD4 and CD8 fractions, and dextramer-positive and dextramer-negative fractions. Synthesis of TCR cDNA relied on 5'RACE template switching, a step that introduced a universal primer site along with unique molecular identifiers. cDNA synthesis was primed from both the TCR alpha and TCR beta constant segments. Library amplification used two PCR steps, and the second PCR step added sample barcodes and sequencing adapters. Sequencing of the libraries was done on either Illumina HiSeq 2500 (2x100 bp) or NovaSeq (2x150 bp). The authors' pipeline ran thus. Reads were demultiplexed and collapsed into UMI consensus sequences with MIGEC, and V(D)J alignment was performed with MiXCR. Clonotypes responding to the vaccine were identified with edgeR on replicate PBMC samples, with the criteria of FDR below 0.01 and a log2 fold change above 5 up to day 15. CD4 or CD8 identity was assigned to each bulk clonotype according to whether the clonotype was present at higher abundance in the sequenced CD4 repertoire or the sequenced CD8 repertoire. Using fastp trimming at Q25 and MiXCR clonotype assembly, TCRdb reanalyzed the public sequencing data and kept in-frame beta chains. Here each entry gathers all rows of one CDR3 protein and keeps the most common genes and DNA. In this record, the V and J calls reflect TCRdb's handling and not the investigators' own analysis. The sample contains hundreds of thousands of distinct CDR3 sequences, 21% of them found a single time. The ten largest make up approximately 15% of the sample.

With regard to this clonotype: This clone's antigen is unknown. Germline is not matched at one junction end, which may reflect a read error.

Including the terminal cysteine and phenylalanine, the CDR3 comprises 13 residues. The sequence is cut down to CDR3 DNA, 39 bases in frame from base 1. This sequence was found in a man between 18 and 29 years old who received the YFV17D yellow fever vaccine. This specimen was PBMCs, taken approximately 22 days after the first yellow fever vaccination. The chain was built from TRBV12-3 or TRBV12-4 and TRBJ2-7; TRBD2 could be the D gene, as 6 bases match. The DNA sequence is as follows: TGTTCCAGCCGCCCCCCGGGGGTCAGCGAGCAGTACTTC. It is translated as CSSRPPGVSEQYF.